The rows below give T cell receptor beta chains drawn from one sample of a study of beta chain features in type 1 diabetes. Repertoires were generated with immunoSEQ multiplex PCR, while TCRdb's copy carries only in-frame clones and drops some. The repertoire holds 300,000 to 400,000 clones, with less than 9.5% as singletons. Sample: central memory CD4+ T cells from blood. These TCRs come from a young woman in good health. Both conserved end residues are part of each CDR3. D genes are given only for firm matches. Rows give clone size only sometimes, using once, few, many, or a class for an expanded clone.

v_call	d_call	j_call	clone_size	cdr3_nt	cdr3_aa
TRBV5-6	NA	TRBJ1-1	few	TGTGCCAGCAGCTTGCAGAACACTGAAGCTTTCTTT	CASSLQNTEAFF
TRBV9	NA	TRBJ2-3	few	TGTGCCAGCAGCGTAGCTACGATGGCAGATACGCAGTATTTT	CASSVATMADTQYF
TRBV14	NA	TRBJ1-1	many	TGTGCCAGCAGCCAGGGCCAGTTTGAAGCTTTCTTT	CASSQGQFEAFF
TRBV28	TRBD1	TRBJ1-1	NA	TGTGCCAGCAGGATTGGACAGGGGAGAAACACTGAAGCTTTCTTT	CASRIGQGRNTEAFF
TRBV5-6	NA	TRBJ1-5	few	TGTGCCAGCAGCTTTAAGTGGAACAATCAGCCCCAGCATTTT	CASSFKWNNQPQHF
TRBV20-1	TRBD2	TRBJ2-5	NA	TGCAGTGCTACGGGGGGGGAGACCCAGTACTTC	CSATGGETQYF
TRBV4-2	NA	TRBJ1-2	few	TGTGCCAGCAGCCAAGAGGAGGGATCTAACTATGGCTACACCTTC	CASSQEEGSNYGYTF
TRBV18	TRBD1	TRBJ2-5	NA	TGTGCCAGCTCACCTTCAGGGGGCGCGAGGGAGACCCAGTACTTC	CASSPSGGARETQYF
TRBV15	NA	TRBJ1-4	NA	TGTGCCACCAGCAGAGACTTGGCAGGGCTGGGTGAAAAACTGTTTTTT	CATSRDLAGLGEKLFF
TRBV10-3	TRBD2	TRBJ2-4	few	TGTGCCATCAGTAACCTAGCGGACGGAAACATTCAGTACTTC	CAISNLADGNIQYF
TRBV27	TRBD1	TRBJ2-2	few	TGTGCCAGCAGTTTCGACCAGGGGGCGCATACCGGGGAGCTGTTTTTT	CASSFDQGAHTGELFF
TRBV11-2	NA	TRBJ2-3	NA	TGTGCCAGCAGCTTAACTCCGGGAGTAAGGACAGATACGCAGTATTTT	CASSLTPGVRTDTQYF
TRBV25-1	NA	TRBJ1-5	few	TGTGCCAGCAGTGAATGGGGAAACAATCAGCCCCAGCATTTT	CASSEWGNNQPQHF
TRBV7-2	TRBD2	TRBJ2-7	few	TGTGCCAGCAGCAGAGATAGCGGGAGCATCTACGAGCAGTACTTC	CASSRDSGSIYEQYF
TRBV6-5	TRBD1	TRBJ1-4	few	TGTGCCAGCAGCTACGGGGACAGGGGTGAAAAACTGTTTTTT	CASSYGDRGEKLFF
TRBV7-2	TRBD2	TRBJ2-4	NA	TGTGCCAGCAGCCAGGGACTAGCAGGAAACATTCAGTACTTC	CASSQGLAGNIQYF
TRBV11-2	TRBD2	TRBJ2-7	few	TGTGCCAGCAGCTTCCCGGCTAGCGGCCTCTCCTACGAGCAGTACTTC	CASSFPASGLSYEQYF
TRBV9	TRBD2	TRBJ2-1	NA	TGTGCCAGCAGCCCCGGACTAGCGGGAGGACGGCATGAGCAGTTCTTC	CASSPGLAGGRHEQFF
TRBV6-5	NA	TRBJ2-6	NA	TGTGCCAGCAAAACGACACCGACTGGGGCCAACGTCCTGACTTTC	CASKTTPTGANVLTF
TRBV28	TRBD1	TRBJ2-7	NA	TGTGCCAGCAGGACTGGGACAGGCTCCTACGAGCAGTACTTC	CASRTGTGSYEQYF
TRBV28	TRBD2	TRBJ2-5	NA	TGTGCCAGCACCAATAGCGGGAGGAGGGAGACCCAGTACTTC	CASTNSGRRETQYF
TRBV5-1	TRBD1	TRBJ2-1	few	TGCGCCAGCAGCCCACGGACAGGGGGCTACAATGAGCAGTTCTTC	CASSPRTGGYNEQFF
TRBV29-1	TRBD2	TRBJ2-3	NA	TGCAGCGCCCGGACTAGCGGGGCCTGGGATACGCAGTATTTT	CSARTSGAWDTQYF
TRBV5-1	TRBD2	TRBJ2-3	few	TGCGCCAGCAGCTCAAGGACTAGCGGGAGGGGAGGAGATACGCAGTATTTT	CASSSRTSGRGGDTQYF
TRBV10-3	NA	TRBJ1-1	NA	TGTGCCATCAGTGGAACACAGGGTTGGACTGAAGCTTTCTTT	CAISGTQGWTEAFF
TRBV5-1	NA	TRBJ1-5	few	TGCGCCAGCAGTTTGGGCGGGCCTCAGCCCCAGCATTTT	CASSLGGPQPQHF
TRBV18	TRBD1	TRBJ2-5	NA	TGTGCCAGCTCACCGTGGGACAGGGGTAACCAAGAGACCCAGTACTTC	CASSPWDRGNQETQYF
TRBV11-2	TRBD2	TRBJ2-1	few	TGTGCCAGCAGCGCCCGGGGACTAGCGGATTACAATGAGCAGTTCTTC	CASSARGLADYNEQFF